Listed below are T cell receptor beta chains from one sample, sequenced in a study of OX40 agonist ivuxolimab in advanced cancers. Method: immunoSEQ multiplex PCR; TCRdb's copy keeps in-frame clones and lacks some. The sample lists about 28,000 clones; approximately 83% were seen once. The specimen comprised CD4+ or CD8+ T cells sorted from blood, sampled in a trial of the OX40 agonist ivuxolimab. These TCRs come from an adult with an advanced solid tumor such as melanoma, head and neck, liver or kidney cancer. Both conserved end residues are part of each CDR3. D genes are given only for firm matches. The size entry is marked missing in some rows and otherwise reads once, few, many or a size class.

-	TRBD2	TRBV7-6	TRBJ2-5	CASVSGTRVQETQYF	TGTGCCAGCGTTTCCGGGACTAGAGTCCAAGAGACCCAGTACTTC
-	-	TRBV7-7	TRBJ2-7	CASSLEGTYEQYF	TGTGCCAGCAGCTTAGAAGGGACCTACGAGCAGTACTTC
-	-	TRBV11-2	TRBJ2-7	CASSLHYEQYF	TGTGCCAGCAGCCTCCACTACGAGCAGTACTTC
-	TRBD1	TRBV7-9	TRBJ1-3	CASSLNGQGAQGNTIYF	TGTGCCAGCAGCTTAAACGGACAGGGGGCGCAAGGAAACACCATATATTTT
-	-	TRBV14	TRBJ2-7	CASSRAGDYEQYF	TGTGCCAGCAGCCGAGCCGGAGACTACGAGCAGTACTTC
-	-	TRBV7-9	TRBJ1-2	CASSPGRSYGYTF	TGTGCCAGCAGCCCGGGACGGTCCTATGGCTACACCTTC
-	TRBD1	TRBV19	TRBJ2-7	CASSIAGQGSYEQYF	TGTGCCAGTAGTATAGCAGGACAGGGATCCTACGAGCAGTACTTC
-	-	TRBV18	TRBJ1-1	CASAGEGTEAFF	TGTGCCAGCGCGGGGGAAGGAACTGAAGCTTTCTTT
-	-	TRBV11-2	TRBJ2-7	CASSLGDSWGYEQYF	TGTGCCAGCAGCTTAGGTGACAGTTGGGGCTACGAGCAGTACTTC
-	-	TRBV5-6	TRBJ1-1	CASSLGGLEAFF	TGTGCCAGCAGCTTGGGGGGTCTCGAAGCTTTCTTT
-	TRBD1	TRBV4-1	TRBJ1-4	CASSPLGQGGTNEKLFF	TGCGCCAGCAGCCCTTTGGGACAGGGAGGAACTAATGAAAAACTGTTTTTT
-	-	TRBV5-6	TRBJ1-1	CASSQSRTGIVNTEAFF	TGTGCCAGCAGCCAGAGCAGGACGGGAATAGTGAACACTGAAGCTTTCTTT
-	-	TRBV7-9	TRBJ2-3	CASSPGRGTQYF	TGTGCCAGCAGCCCTGGACGGGGTACGCAGTATTTT
-	-	TRBV30	TRBJ2-1	CAWSVPPSYNEQFF	TGTGCCTGGAGTGTACCCCCCTCTTACAATGAGCAGTTCTTC
-	-	TRBV5-5	TRBJ2-7	CASSSRTLYEQYF	TGTGCCAGCAGCTCAAGAACCCTCTACGAGCAGTACTTC
-	-	TRBV11-3	TRBJ1-1	CASSSGLSGTEAFF	TGTGCCAGCAGCTCGGGACTCTCGGGGACTGAAGCTTTCTTT
few	TRBD1	TRBV27	TRBJ2-3	CASSLSLPGQGITDTQYF	TGTGCCAGCAGTTTATCGCTCCCGGGACAGGGGATCACAGATACGCAGTATTTT
-	-	TRBV4-1	TRBJ2-7	CASSQDLSGVSISYEQYF	TGCGCCAGCAGCCAAGATCTATCCGGGGTTTCTATTAGTTACGAGCAGTACTTC
-	TRBD1	TRBV13	TRBJ1-6	CASSDRIDRGNSPLHF	TGTGCCAGCAGCGACCGCATTGACAGGGGAAATTCACCCCTCCACTTT
-	-	TRBV4-1	TRBJ1-3	CASSQGLGQITGNTIYF	TGCGCCAGCAGCCAAGGGCTTGGGCAAATAACTGGAAACACCATATATTTT
-	TRBD1	TRBV6-6	TRBJ2-7	CASSHRQGRDEQYF	TGTGCCAGCAGCCACAGACAGGGGCGGGACGAGCAGTACTTC
-	-	TRBV6-5	TRBJ1-2	CASSYSGGDNWYGYTF	TGTGCCAGCAGTTACTCGGGGGGGGATAACTGGTATGGCTACACCTTC
-	TRBD2	TRBV6-5	TRBJ2-3	CATAPSGGSVGTQYF	TGTGCCACCGCTCCTAGCGGAGGGTCGGTCGGTACGCAGTATTTT
-	TRBD2	TRBV7-6	TRBJ2-5	CASSLFPSGEETQYF	TGTGCCAGCAGCTTATTCCCCAGCGGGGAAGAGACCCAGTACTTC
-	-	TRBV7-9	TRBJ2-2	CASSSNREGTGELFF	TGTGCCAGCAGTTCAAACAGGGAGGGCACCGGGGAGCTGTTTTTT
-	-	TRBV9	TRBJ2-2	CASSVGGSPAGELFF	TGTGCCAGCAGCGTAGGCGGAAGCCCGGCCGGGGAGCTGTTTTTT
-	TRBD1	TRBV11-3	TRBJ2-5	CASSLRDRGQETQYF	TGTGCCAGCAGCTTAAGGGACAGGGGTCAAGAGACCCAGTACTTC
-	-	TRBV6-1	TRBJ2-2	CASGAGKLNTGELFF	TGTGCCAGCGGGGCGGGAAAACTTAACACCGGGGAGCTGTTTTTT
-	-	TRBV29-1	TRBJ1-4	CSVHLLGPTNEKLFF	TGCAGCGTTCACCTACTGGGCCCAACTAATGAAAAACTGTTTTTT
-	-	TRBV19	TRBJ2-1	CASSMGQGFNNEQFF	TGTGCCAGTAGTATGGGTCAGGGGTTCAACAATGAGCAGTTCTTC
-	TRBD1	TRBV5-6	TRBJ2-1	CASSLTKWTGYNEQFF	TGTGCCAGCAGCTTGACCAAATGGACAGGATACAATGAGCAGTTCTTC
-	TRBD2	TRBV5-1	TRBJ2-1	CASSSRLAGGPQNEQFF	TGCGCCAGCAGCTCCAGACTAGCGGGGGGGCCCCAAAATGAGCAGTTCTTC
once	-	TRBV9	TRBJ2-1	CASSAFRPSSYNEQFF	TGTGCCAGCAGCGCCTTCAGGCCGAGCTCCTACAATGAGCAGTTCTTC
-	TRBD1	TRBV7-8	TRBJ1-4	CASRKDRGHEKLFF	TGTGCCAGCCGAAAAGACAGGGGGCATGAAAAACTGTTTTTT
-	TRBD1	TRBV10-3	TRBJ2-7	CAIQGQSYEQYF	TGTGCCATCCAGGGACAGTCCTACGAGCAGTACTTC
-	-	TRBV27	TRBJ1-5	CASSLSLDGGQHF	TGTGCCAGCAGTTTATCCCTGGACGGAGGTCAGCATTTT
-	TRBD1	TRBV2	TRBJ2-7	CASKADRGRSYEQYF	TGTGCCAGCAAGGCGGACAGGGGGCGATCCTACGAGCAGTACTTC
-	-	TRBV4-1	TRBJ1-2	CASSQPITPNYGYTF	TGCGCCAGCAGCCAACCCATTACACCGAACTATGGCTACACCTTC
-	TRBD2	TRBV7-6	TRBJ2-3	CASSPLAGVTTDTQYF	TGTGCCAGCAGCCCTCTAGCGGGGGTGACCACAGATACGCAGTATTTT
-	TRBD2	TRBV5-1	TRBJ2-5	CASSSSGAQETQYF	TGCGCCAGCAGTTCTAGCGGGGCCCAAGAGACCCAGTACTTC
-	-	TRBV11-2	TRBJ2-2	CASSLSLELFF	TGTGCCAGCAGCTTATCGTTGGAGCTGTTTTTT
once	-	TRBV6-5	TRBJ2-5	CASSYQPGFQETQYF	TGTGCCAGCAGTTACCAGCCAGGGTTTCAAGAGACCCAGTACTTC
-	TRBD1	TRBV27	TRBJ2-7	CASSVAGQGNEQYF	TGTGCCAGCAGTGTAGCGGGACAGGGGAATGAGCAGTACTTC
-	-	TRBV6-1	TRBJ2-2	CASSGSNTGELFF	TGTGCCAGCAGTGGCTCTAACACCGGGGAGCTGTTTTTT
-	-	TRBV27	TRBJ2-1	CASSLSSGRDGSYNEQFF	TGTGCCAGCAGTTTATCGTCTGGGCGGGATGGCTCCTACAATGAGCAGTTCTTC
-	-	TRBV25-1	TRBJ2-1	CASSAGVRDEQFF	TGTGCCAGCAGTGCTGGGGTAAGAGATGAGCAGTTCTTC
-	-	TRBV4-1	TRBJ2-7	CASSHQSRDYEQYF	TGCGCCAGCAGCCATCAAAGTAGGGACTACGAGCAGTACTTC
-	TRBD1	TRBV29-1	TRBJ2-7	CSVDAGTGPLSSYEQYF	TGCAGCGTTGATGCCGGGACAGGGCCTCTCTCTTCCTACGAGCAGTACTTC
-	-	TRBV19	TRBJ1-1	CASSIDQGFGPANTEAFF	TGTGCCAGTAGTATAGATCAGGGTTTCGGGCCCGCGAACACTGAAGCTTTCTTT
-	-	TRBV1	TRBJ2-4	CTSSQETSGGRRAKNIQYF	TGCACCAGCAGCCAAGAAACTAGCGGGGGGCGAAGGGCCAAAAACATTCAGTACTTC
-	-	TRBV29-1	TRBJ2-1	CSVLTPGTGGVSEQFF	TGCAGCGTGCTAACCCCCGGAACAGGGGGGGTTAGTGAGCAGTTCTTC
-	-	TRBV7-2	TRBJ2-7	CASSSSGSSYEQYF	TGTGCCAGCAGCTCCTCTGGGAGTTCCTACGAGCAGTACTTC
-	TRBD2	TRBV5-1	TRBJ2-5	CASSWSGDSETQYF	TGCGCCAGCAGCTGGAGCGGGGACTCGGAGACCCAGTACTTC